This passage covers 6 T cell receptor beta chains from one sample sequenced in a study of blood T cell repertoires in COVID-19. The method was immunoSEQ multiplex PCR; TCRdb's version includes in-frame clones alone and lacks a portion of them. The sample holds 200,000 to 250,000 clones, 65% to 90% seen once. The specimen was peripheral blood. Receptors were obtained from a man in his fifties or sixties with acute or convalescent COVID-19.

The chain carries TRBV9 and TRBJ2-3, with TRBD2 matching over 11 bases. CDR1 SGDLS and CDR2 YYNGEE come from the germline V gene. V dropped 4 bases and J dropped 3; count of bases not matched to a gene: 16. The CDR3 is 19 residues long. CDR3 amino acids: CASSLKRGLAGGLTDTQYF. The CDR3 DNA sequence: TGTGCCAGCAGCCTCAAACGGGGGCTAGCGGGGGGCTTGACAGATACGCAGTATTTT.

The chain couples TRBV10-2 to TRBJ1-6; D uncertain. Trimming cost V 8 bases and J 6 bases, with 14 bases left between them. CDR3 length equals 14 residues. Germline CDR1 reads WSHSY; CDR2 reads SAAADI. CDR3 sequence reads: CASRWEGTNSPLHF. CDR3 coding DNA: TGCGCCAGCCGATGGGAGGGCACTAATTCACCCCTCCACTTT.

This chain uses TRBV5-8 with TRBJ2-7; no firm D call. The CDR3 contains 10 residues. Per the germline V gene, CDR1 is SGHTS and CDR2 is YDEGEE. V was shortened by 8 bases and J by 3 bases, with 6 bases between the two germline ends. The CDR3 DNA follows: TGTGCCAGTCGAGGCTACGAGCAGTACTTC. Translated, it gives CASRGYEQYF.

The gene calls are TRBV11-2 and TRBJ1-2; 8 bases match TRBD1. Germline V gene sequence: CDR1 SGHAT, CDR2 FQNNGV. This CDR3 region has 14 residues. The trim removed 5 bases at V and 6 bases at J, leaving 8 bases unmatched. CDR3 sequence (DNA): TGTGCCAGCAGCGACGGACAGGGCCGGAATGGCTACACCTTC. This gives the protein CASSDGQGRNGYTF.

This chain uses TRBV12-3 or TRBV12-4 with TRBJ1-5; D gene uncertain. The V and J ends lost 1 base and 7 bases respectively, with 5 bases between them. CDR3 size: 12 residues. DNA for the CDR3: TGTGCCAGCAGTTTAGTCGGGCAGCCCCAGCATTTT. Its translation: CASSLVGQPQHF.

Remarks on this clone: At the DNA level, this CDR3 is encoded by other sequences in the same sample as well. This sequence joins TRBV5-1 and TRBJ1-2, with TRBD1 matching over 7 bases. In germline, CDR1 is SGHRS, CDR2 YFSETQ. This CDR3 has 13 residues. The V segment lost 4 bases and the J segment 3 bases; nucleotides outside the gene matches: 3. The CDR3 here is CASSPGQDYGYTF. CDR3 in DNA: TGCGCCAGCAGCCCTGGACAGGACTATGGCTACACCTTC.